Listed below are T cell receptor beta chains from one sample, sequenced in a study of graft-versus-host responses after intestinal transplantation. No antigen has been identified for these receptors. The table came from immunoSEQ multiplex PCR; TCRdb's copy has only in-frame clones and leaves some out. The table lists approximately 130,000 clones, more than 90% of them singletons. The input for sequencing was unstimulated CD4+ T cells sorted from spleen or lymph node cells, taken before intestinal transplant. Every receptor here comes from a human donor who received an intestinal transplant. Both conserved end residues are part of each CDR3. Each record gives: clone size, D gene, J gene, CDR3 length, V gene, CDR3 DNA, CDR3 protein. A D gene is named only where the DNA matches it firmly. Clone size is shown for a subset of rows, as once, few, many or a class of expanded clone.

NA | NA | TRBJ2-7 | 15 | TRBV5-1 | TGCGCCAGCAGCTCTTCGGGACACCGCCTCTACGAGCAGTACTTC | CASSSSGHRLYEQYF
NA | NA | TRBJ2-4 | 13 | TRBV6-5 | TGTGCCAGCAAACGCGGTACCCAAAACATTCAGTACTTC | CASKRGTQNIQYF
NA | NA | TRBJ2-1 | 12 | TRBV2 | TGTGCCGGAGGTAGCGGATCCAATGAGCAGTTCTTC | CAGGSGSNEQFF
NA | NA | TRBJ1-5 | 15 | TRBV2 | TGTGCCAGCAGCGATGACAGAGGGCTCAATCAGCCCCAGCATTTT | CASSDDRGLNQPQHF
NA | NA | TRBJ2-5 | 17 | TRBV7-9 | TGTGCCAGCAGCTTGGGCACAGGAATACTATATCAAGAGACCCAGTACTTC | CASSLGTGILYQETQYF
NA | NA | TRBJ2-5 | 13 | TRBV7-9 | TGTGCCAGCAGCTTAACGCAGGAACGGACCCAGTACTTC | CASSLTQERTQYF
NA | NA | TRBJ2-3 | 13 | TRBV6-5 | TGTGCCACCCTGACGGGACCTGTATACGCGCAGTATTTT | CATLTGPVYAQYF
NA | NA | TRBJ2-7 | 14 | TRBV18 | TGTGCCAGCTCACCCGACAGCGCCTTCTACGAGCAGTACTTC | CASSPDSAFYEQYF
NA | NA | TRBJ1-1 | 15 | TRBV7-9 | TGTGCCAGCAGCCAGACCGGATCGGGTGTCACTGAAGCTTTCTTT | CASSQTGSGVTEAFF
once | NA | TRBJ1-2 | 13 | TRBV5-5 | TGTGCCAGCACCCCGTCAAAGGGGAATGGCTACACCTTC | CASTPSKGNGYTF
few | NA | TRBJ1-5 | 12 | TRBV5-6 | TGTGCCAGCAGCTTAGGAAATCAGCCCCAGCATTTT | CASSLGNQPQHF
NA | NA | TRBJ2-1 | 14 | TRBV19 | TGTGCCAGTAGACTTCACAGGGAGGGCAATGAGCAGTTCTTC | CASRLHREGNEQFF
NA | NA | TRBJ1-3 | 16 | TRBV12-5 | TGTGCTAGTGGTTTGGTACATCCGGGAACTGGAAACACCATATATTTT | CASGLVHPGTGNTIYF
NA | NA | TRBJ1-2 | 15 | TRBV6-1 | TGTGCCAGCAGTGAATCGGGCGGTTACTACTATGGCTACACCTTC | CASSESGGYYYGYTF
NA | NA | TRBJ2-7 | 13 | TRBV18 | TGTGCCAGCTCACCACCAGGGTTCTACGAGCAGTACTTC | CASSPPGFYEQYF
NA | TRBD1 | TRBJ2-2 | 14 | TRBV7-3 | TGTGCCAGCAGCTTAAGGCAGGGGGCCGGGGAGCTGTTTTTT | CASSLRQGAGELFF
NA | NA | TRBJ1-2 | 14 | TRBV4-2 | TGTGCCAGCAGCTTGGACGGCCCTAACTATGGCTACACCTTC | CASSLDGPNYGYTF
NA | TRBD2 | TRBJ2-3 | 15 | TRBV7-9 | TGTGCCAGCAGCTTAGAGCGTAGCGGGGGTGATACGCAGTATTTT | CASSLERSGGDTQYF
NA | NA | TRBJ1-5 | 15 | TRBV19 | TGTGCCAGTAGTGTGGCCGCCAGGGACAATCAGCCCCAGCATTTT | CASSVAARDNQPQHF
NA | TRBD2 | TRBJ2-1 | 15 | TRBV7-2 | TGTGCCAGCAGCTTAGGACTAGCGGGGAAGCATGAGCAGTTCTTC | CASSLGLAGKHEQFF
NA | TRBD1 | TRBJ2-5 | 13 | TRBV5-6 | TGTGCCAGCAGAGAACAGGGGAGAGAGACCCAGTACTTC | CASREQGRETQYF
NA | TRBD1 | TRBJ1-2 | 15 | TRBV11-2 | TGTGCCAGCAGCTTAGTCAGGGGGGGGTTTGGCGGCTACACCTTC | CASSLVRGGFGGYTF
NA | NA | TRBJ1-2 | 12 | TRBV11-2 | TGTGCCAGCAGCTTAGACCTCTATGGCTACACCTTC | CASSLDLYGYTF
NA | TRBD2 | TRBJ2-3 | 18 | TRBV7-2 | TGTGCCAGCAGCTTAGTGTGGACTAGCGGGGGGAGCACAGATACGCAGTATTTT | CASSLVWTSGGSTDTQYF
NA | NA | TRBJ1-6 | 15 | TRBV5-6 | TGTGCCAGCAGCTTCGATAGCTCCTATAATTCACCCCTCCACTTT | CASSFDSSYNSPLHF
NA | NA | TRBJ1-1 | 15 | TRBV6-1 | TGTGCCAGCAGAAACGCGAGGGGAGGGCGGACTGAAGCTTTCTTT | CASRNARGGRTEAFF
NA | NA | TRBJ2-1 | 13 | TRBV10-1 | TGCGCCAGCAGTGCGAGCTTTAACAATGAGCAGTTCTTC | CASSASFNNEQFF
once | NA | TRBJ1-3 | 14 | TRBV2 | TGTGCCAGCAGTAAATCCCACCCTGGAAACACCATATATTTT | CASSKSHPGNTIYF
once | TRBD2 | TRBJ2-7 | 14 | TRBV2 | TGTGCCAGCGTCTACTCGGGGGGCTCCTACGAGCAGTACTTC | CASVYSGGSYEQYF
NA | NA | TRBJ2-5 | 13 | TRBV2 | TGTGCCAGCAGTTTTACAGGACAAGAGACCCAGTACTTC | CASSFTGQETQYF
NA | NA | TRBJ1-5 | 13 | TRBV6-5 | TGTGCCAGCAGTTTCCATCCTGGTCAGCCCCAGCATTTT | CASSFHPGQPQHF
NA | TRBD2 | TRBJ2-1 | 13 | TRBV7-9 | TGTGCCAGCAGCCTAGCGGGGGGCCGGGTGCAGTTCTTC | CASSLAGGRVQFF
NA | NA | TRBJ1-3 | 13 | TRBV5-1 | TGCGCCAGCAGCATTGGTATGTCGGACACCATATATTTT | CASSIGMSDTIYF
NA | NA | TRBJ1-1 | 15 | TRBV11-2 | TGTGCCAGCAGCTTCCGGACAGCGGCGAACACTGAAGCTTTCTTT | CASSFRTAANTEAFF
NA | NA | TRBJ1-5 | 15 | TRBV7-9 | TGTGCCAGCAGCTTGGGGGGCGCGGTGGGTCAGCCCCAGCATTTT | CASSLGGAVGQPQHF
NA | TRBD1 | TRBJ2-7 | 13 | TRBV6-5 | TGTGCCAGTATGCTACAGGGGTCCTACGAGCAGTACTTC | CASMLQGSYEQYF
NA | NA | TRBJ1-4 | 14 | TRBV6-5 | TGTGCCAGCAGTAACACAGTTCCAAATGAAAAACTGTTTTTT | CASSNTVPNEKLFF
NA | NA | TRBJ2-7 | 13 | TRBV19 | TGTGCCAGTAGTGCGGACAGTTCCTACGAGCAGTACTTC | CASSADSSYEQYF
once | TRBD1 | TRBJ2-7 | 14 | TRBV5-4 | TGTGCCAGCAGCTTAGCCAGGGGGACGAACGAGCAGTACTTC | CASSLARGTNEQYF